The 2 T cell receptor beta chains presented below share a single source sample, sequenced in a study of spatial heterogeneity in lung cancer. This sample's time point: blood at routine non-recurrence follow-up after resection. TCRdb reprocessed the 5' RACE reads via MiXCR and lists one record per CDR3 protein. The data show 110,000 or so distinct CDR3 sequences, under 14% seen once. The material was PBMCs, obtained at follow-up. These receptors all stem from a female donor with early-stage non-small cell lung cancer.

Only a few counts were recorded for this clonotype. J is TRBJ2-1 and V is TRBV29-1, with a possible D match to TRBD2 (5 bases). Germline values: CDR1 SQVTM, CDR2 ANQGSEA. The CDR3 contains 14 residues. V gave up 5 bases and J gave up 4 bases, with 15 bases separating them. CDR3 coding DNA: TGCAGCGTTCTAGAGGGTCTTGTATACAATGAGCAGTTCTTC. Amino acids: CSVLEGLVYNEQFF.

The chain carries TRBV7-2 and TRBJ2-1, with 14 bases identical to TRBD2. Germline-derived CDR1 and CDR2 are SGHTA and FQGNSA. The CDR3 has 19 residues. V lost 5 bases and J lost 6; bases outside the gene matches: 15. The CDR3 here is CASSDPGLAGVPIINEQFF. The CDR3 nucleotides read TGTGCCAGCAGCGATCCGGGACTAGCGGGAGTCCCCATCATCAATGAGCAGTTCTTC.